Listed below are T cell receptor beta chains from one sample, sequenced in a study of cytomegalovirus exposure and HLA in healthy donors. Clones were sequenced by immunoSEQ multiplex PCR, and TCRdb holds only the in-frame ones, with some missing. The sample records about 120,000 clones, 77% being singletons. Sequencing used PBMCs. These TCRs come from a middle-aged man in good health and CMV-seropositive. The CDR3 runs from the conserved cysteine through the conserved F or W. The D gene is left open where the match is weak. Some rows mark clone size as missing; the rest say once, few, many or name a class of expanded clone.

size	V	D	J	DNA	CDR3
.	TRBV12-5	TRBD2	TRBJ2-3	TGTGCTAGTGGTCGGGGGGGGTCGACAGATACGCAGTATTTT	CASGRGGSTDTQYF
.	TRBV6-1	TRBD2	TRBJ2-4	TGTGCCAGCAGTGAAGCGGGGGGGAAATCAGCCAAAAACATTCAGTACTTC	CASSEAGGKSAKNIQYF
.	TRBV15	.	TRBJ2-7	TGTGCCATCGGGACGGGGGCCTACGAGCAGTACTTC	CAIGTGAYEQYF
.	TRBV19	.	TRBJ1-1	TGTGCCAGTAGTATCACAGGAATTATCACTGAAGCTTTCTTT	CASSITGIITEAFF
.	TRBV19	.	TRBJ1-1	TGTGCCAGCCTCAGGAACACTGAAGCTTTCTTT	CASLRNTEAFF
.	TRBV5-1	TRBD2	TRBJ2-4	TGCGCCAGCAGCCCCCCGACTAGCGGGGCCGACTTAGCCAAAAACATTCAGTACTTC	CASSPPTSGADLAKNIQYF
once	TRBV15	TRBD1	TRBJ2-3	TGTGCCACCAGCAGAAAATTCGGACAGGGGGCTCAAGTAGATACGCAGTATTTT	CATSRKFGQGAQVDTQYF
.	TRBV28	.	TRBJ2-7	TGTGCCAGCAGTCCCCGTCGGGGCTCCTACGAGCAGTACTTC	CASSPRRGSYEQYF
.	TRBV5-6	.	TRBJ1-6	TGTGCCAGCAGCTGGATCAGTAGCCCACCCCTCCACTTT	CASSWISSPPLHF
.	TRBV7-2	.	TRBJ2-2	TGTGCCAGCAGCAACCGAAGGGGGGGGGCCAACACCGGGGAGCTGTTTTTT	CASSNRRGGANTGELFF
.	TRBV5-4	TRBD2	TRBJ2-1	TGTGCCAGCAGCCCTAGCGGGGCGCTCAATGAGCAGTTCTTC	CASSPSGALNEQFF
.	TRBV7-9	.	TRBJ1-2	TGTTCCAGCAGCTCGCAGAGACTGGGTGGCTACACCTTC	CSSSSQRLGGYTF
.	TRBV4-3	.	TRBJ2-7	TGCGCCAGCAGCCACCCACGTGCCCGACTCCCGGTTTCTGACTACGAGCAGTACTTC	CASSHPRARLPVSDYEQYF
few	TRBV6-6	.	TRBJ2-5	TGTGCCAGCAGTTACTCCGGGACGGACTATTCTGAGACCCAGTACTTC	CASSYSGTDYSETQYF
.	TRBV6-5	TRBD1	TRBJ1-1	TGTGCCAGCAGTTACTGGACAGGGGGCACTGAAGCTTTCTTT	CASSYWTGGTEAFF
.	TRBV28	.	TRBJ1-3	TGTGCCAGCAGTTTGGTGAACAGATACTCTGGAAACACCATATATTTT	CASSLVNRYSGNTIYF
once	TRBV28	TRBD1	TRBJ1-2	TGTGCCAGCTCGGGGACAGGGGCTAACTATGGCTACACCTTC	CASSGTGANYGYTF
.	TRBV28	.	TRBJ1-5	TGTGCCAGCAGGACGGTCAGGGCCAACAATCAGCCCCAGCATTTT	CASRTVRANNQPQHF
.	TRBV9	.	TRBJ2-7	TGTGCCAGCAGCGTAGGCGGGGGCAGGTACGAGCAGTACTTC	CASSVGGGRYEQYF
.	TRBV30	TRBD1	TRBJ1-4	TGTGCCTGGAGCCGAGACAGGGGGCCTAATGAAAAACTGTTTTTT	CAWSRDRGPNEKLFF
.	TRBV7-3	TRBD1	TRBJ2-2	TGTGCCAGCAGCTCCTCGACAGGGGCCGGGGAGCTGTTTTTT	CASSSSTGAGELFF
.	TRBV18	.	TRBJ2-6	TGTGCCAGCTCACCTAAAAAAGGGGGACACCCCTACTCTGGGGCCAACGTCCTGACTTTC	CASSPKKGGHPYSGANVLTF
.	TRBV28	.	TRBJ2-7	TGTGCCAGCCCCAGGGGGGCCCCCTCCTACGAGCAGTACTTC	CASPRGAPSYEQYF
.	TRBV28	.	TRBJ1-5	TGTGCCGTCAGGGGAGGGGGTCAGCCCCAGCATTTT	CAVRGGGQPQHF
.	TRBV19	TRBD1	TRBJ2-7	TGTGCCAGTAGTACCCCCGGGACAGGGAACGAGCAGTACTTC	CASSTPGTGNEQYF
.	TRBV7-2	.	TRBJ2-2	TGTGCCAGCAGCAGTCGTTCCTCTAGCACCGGGGAGCTGTTTTTT	CASSSRSSSTGELFF
.	TRBV28	.	TRBJ2-7	TGTGCCAGCAGTCCCGGCTACGAGCAGTACTTC	CASSPGYEQYF
.	TRBV15	TRBD1	TRBJ2-7	TGTGCCACCAGCAGGGGACAGGGACCCACCTACGAGCAGTACTTC	CATSRGQGPTYEQYF